This note documents a single T cell receptor (beta chain) sequence. The antigen is not known. Sequencing was performed with immunoSEQ multiplex PCR; in TCRdb, only in-frame clones are kept and a portion is missing. The table includes about 270,000 clones, about 94% detected once. V dropped 3 bases and J dropped 9 bases, with 13 bases sitting between them. The CDR3 has 13 residues. Germline-derived CDR1 and CDR2 are SGHRS and YFSETQ. These data are taken from a study of T cell responses to AZD1222 COVID-19 vaccine. The study's findings and limits: The study identified only five to seven AZD1222 recipients as seropositive at baseline. Repertoires were obtained only post-peak T cell response.

This TCR derives from an adult who received the AZD1222 COVID-19 vaccine. Sequenced material: peripheral blood, taken 28 days after the second AZD1222 dose. V is TRBV5-1 and J is TRBJ2-1; D is possibly TRBD1 or TRBD2 (7 bases each). CDR3 nucleotides: TGCGCCAGCAGCTGGACAGGCGGGGGTGAGCAGTTCTTC. Translated, it gives CASSWTGGGEQFF.